This TCR beta chain was sequenced for a study of blood T cell repertoires in COVID-19 (TCRdb year 2020). Some background on the complete study: Samples from collaborators originated in the United States, Italy and Spain and spanned both the acute and convalescent phases of COVID-19. A freely available public database, intended as a resource for researchers studying the immune response to SARS-CoV-2, is where the repertoires were released. Where HLA class I and class II types were available, the types were taken from metadata supplied by the sample provider, not from assay-based typing. Sample metadata almost always included a de-identified subject ID, COVID-19 status, age in years and sex. The prospective study material was composed of cDNA or gDNA derived from T cells, B-cell-depleted T cells, or PBMCs. Deeply sampled blood TCRbeta repertoires from subjects exposed to, actively infected with, or recovered from COVID-19 were included in the dataset. Samples were obtained from the ongoing ImmuneRACE study (first 160 participants) and from 1,000 to 1,500 subjects provided by 6 global collaborators. Results the study describes overall, beyond this receptor: Clinical and demographic metadata were provided uncurated, with the amount varying by source and participant.

A word on this clone: It has no known antigen specificity. Per-base qualities were not stored, and no clone one base away is much larger.

Participants in the prospective study were aged roughly 18 to 100 years, lived in about two dozen United States geographic areas, and enrolled through a virtual design. In the prospective study, cohorts were assigned on the basis of participant-reported clinical history obtained from a screening survey and a study questionnaire. Recovered participants in ImmuneRACE Cohort 3 were defined by two consecutive negative NP/OP PCR tests, clearance by a healthcare professional, or resolution of symptoms. In the prospective study, mobile phlebotomists collected whole blood, serum and a nasopharyngeal or oropharyngeal swab from each participant. Prospective study participants could optionally give additional blood draws and questionnaires over an approximately 2-month period. Before DNA extraction, blood samples from the prospective study were shipped at room temperature or frozen. TCRbeta CDR3 regions were amplified from genomic DNA by means of the immunoSEQ Assay, a bias-controlled multiplex PCR. As for how the authors treated the data: Nucleated cell counts per sample were estimated from amplification of reference gene primers within the assay. Sequence reads were collapsed and filtered to measure the absolute abundance of every unique TCRbeta CDR3 rearrangement. For each sample, productive Simpson clonality was calculated by taking the square root of Simpson's diversity index across productive rearrangements. In TCRdb, the immuneACCESS table is reduced to in-frame sequences with V and J assigned. These tables do not hold every clone; where another copy was compared, an unresolved V gene accounts for under half, and the others remain unexplained. V and J calls and clone size are those listed in that table; D and trimming were worked out from the DNA. Here the sample has roughly 140,000 clones; roughly 80% occur a single time. The ten largest clones add up to roughly 7% of the sample.

The sequence was collected from a man in his fifties who had recovered from COVID-19. Material: PBMCs or T cells enriched from blood (not recorded which).

The CDR3 region has the sequence CAWSAGTAVGGGYTF. Read as DNA, the sequence is TGTGCCTGGAGTGCTGGGACTGCTGTGGGGGGTGGCTACACCTTC. The V and J genes are TRBV30 and TRBJ1-2; the D region possibly corresponds to TRBD1 (5 bases align). The CDR3 measures 15 amino acids from cysteine to phenylalanine. The DNA shown is the 45-base CDR3, in frame from base 1. According to the germline V gene (reference sequence), CDR1 reads GTSNPN and CDR2 reads SVGIG. V and J lose 1 base and 7 bases, and a span of 19 bases separates them.